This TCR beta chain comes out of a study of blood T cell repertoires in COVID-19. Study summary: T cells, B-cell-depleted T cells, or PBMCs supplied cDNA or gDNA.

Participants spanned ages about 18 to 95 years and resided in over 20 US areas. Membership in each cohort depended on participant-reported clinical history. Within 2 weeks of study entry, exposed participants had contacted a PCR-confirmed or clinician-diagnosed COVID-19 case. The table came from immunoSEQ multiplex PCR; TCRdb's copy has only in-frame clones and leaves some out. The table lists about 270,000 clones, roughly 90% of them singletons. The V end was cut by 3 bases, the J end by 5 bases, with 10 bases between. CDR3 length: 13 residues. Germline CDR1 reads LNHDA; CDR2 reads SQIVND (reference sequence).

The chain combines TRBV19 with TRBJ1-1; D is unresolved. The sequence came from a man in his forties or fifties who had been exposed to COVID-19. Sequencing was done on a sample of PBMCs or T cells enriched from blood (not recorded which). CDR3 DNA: TGTGCCAGTAGTATTAGGACTCGTACTGAAGCTTTCTTT. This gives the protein CASSIRTRTEAFF. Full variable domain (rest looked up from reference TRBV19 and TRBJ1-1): DGGITQSPKYLFRKEGQNVTLSCEQNLNHDAMYWYRQDPGQGLRLIYYSQIVNDFQKGDIAEGYSVSREKKESFPLTVTSAQKNPTAFYLCASSIRTRTEAFFGQGTRLTVV.